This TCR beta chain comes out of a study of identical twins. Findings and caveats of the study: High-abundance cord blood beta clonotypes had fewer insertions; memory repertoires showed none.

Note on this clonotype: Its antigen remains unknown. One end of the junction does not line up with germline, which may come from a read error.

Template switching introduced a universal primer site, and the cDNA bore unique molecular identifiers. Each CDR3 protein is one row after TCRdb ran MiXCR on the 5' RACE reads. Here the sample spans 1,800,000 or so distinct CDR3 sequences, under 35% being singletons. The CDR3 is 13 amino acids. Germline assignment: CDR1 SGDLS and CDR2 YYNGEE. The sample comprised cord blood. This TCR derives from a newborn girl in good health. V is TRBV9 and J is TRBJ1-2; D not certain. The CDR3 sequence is CASSVWANCGYTF. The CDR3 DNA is TGTGCCAGCAGCGTATGGGCAAACTGTGGCTACACCTTC.